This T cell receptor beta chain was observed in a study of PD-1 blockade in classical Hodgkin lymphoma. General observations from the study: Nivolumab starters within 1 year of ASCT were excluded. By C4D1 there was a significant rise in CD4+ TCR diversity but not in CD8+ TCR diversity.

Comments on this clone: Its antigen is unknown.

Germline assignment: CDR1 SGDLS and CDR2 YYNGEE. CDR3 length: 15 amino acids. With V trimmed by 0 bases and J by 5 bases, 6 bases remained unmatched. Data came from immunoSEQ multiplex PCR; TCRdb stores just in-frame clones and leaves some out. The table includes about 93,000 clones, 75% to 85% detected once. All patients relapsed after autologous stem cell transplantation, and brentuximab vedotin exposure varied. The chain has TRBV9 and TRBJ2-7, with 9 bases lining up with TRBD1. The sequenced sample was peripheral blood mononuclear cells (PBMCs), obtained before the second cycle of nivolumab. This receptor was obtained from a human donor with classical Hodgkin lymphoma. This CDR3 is CASSVGTGGVHEQYF. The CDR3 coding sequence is TGTGCCAGCAGCGTAGGAACAGGGGGCGTCCACGAGCAGTACTTC.